The 30 T cell receptor beta chains presented below share a single source sample, sequenced in a study of T cells of healthy individuals. Via MiXCR, TCRdb re-called the 5' RACE reads, giving one row per CDR3 protein. The sample lists about 41,000 distinct CDR3 sequences, around 4.5% occurring once. The receptors shown here come from a human donor in good health.

The rearrangement links TRBV10-2 to TRBJ1-1; weak D call: TRBD1 (6 bases). From germline, CDR1 is WSHSY and CDR2 SAAADI. The CDR3 extends over 12 amino acids. V was trimmed by 10 bases and J by 1 base, leaving 10 bases between them. The CDR3 nucleotides read TGCGCCACTTTGGACAGGAACACTGAAGCTTTCTTT. Amino acid sequence: CATLDRNTEAFF.

There are many counts of this clonotype. The gene calls are TRBV6-5 and TRBJ1-4, with D uncertain. Looked up from germline, CDR1 is MNHEY and CDR2 is SVGAGI. The V end lost 2 bases, the J end lost 8 bases, and 15 bases lay between the germline ends. This CDR3 spans 15 amino acids. The CDR3 sequence: CASSYNGLAGEKLFF. The CDR3, as DNA: TGTGCCAGCAGTTACAACGGATTGGCCGGGGAAAAACTGTTTTTT.

This clonotype was detected only a few times. The chain couples TRBV6-5 to TRBJ2-5; D may match TRBD1 or TRBD2 (5 bases each). CDR3 length: 11 amino acids. Trimming shortened V by 2 bases and J by 7 bases, and 5 bases separated the two germline ends. CDR1 MNHEY and CDR2 SVGAGI come from the germline V gene. DNA of the CDR3: TGTGCCAGCAGTTACGGGGGGACCCAGTACTTC. It encodes CASSYGGTQYF.

This clonotype was recorded at least ten times. The rearrangement joins TRBV13 to TRBJ2-7; 10 bases fit TRBD1. V dropped 7 bases and J dropped 2; count of bases not matched to a gene: 5. Germline CDR1 PRHDT, CDR2 FYEKMQ (reference sequence). The CDR3 runs 14 residues. DNA of the CDR3: TGTGCCAGCACCAAGGACAGGGGGGCCTACGAGCAGTACTTC. It is translated as CASTKDRGAYEQYF.

About this clonotype itself: Likely a read error: the CDR3 ends without its conserved phenylalanine or tryptophan. The CDR3 DNA reads as TGTGCCAGCCATGAAAATAACAATCAGCCCCAGCATTTG. Translation gives CASHENNNQPQHL. The chain joins TRBV2 to TRBJ1-5, with unresolved D. CDR3 length: 13 amino acids. Germline V gene sequence: CDR1 SNHLY, CDR2 FYNNEI. V lost 8 bases to trimming and J lost 3 bases, with 11 bases between them.

The table lists this clonotype with many counts. The chain joins TRBV13 to TRBJ1-1, with 10 bases fitting TRBD1. This CDR3 comprises 15 residues. Germline-derived CDR1 and CDR2 are PRHDT and FYEKMQ (reference sequence). V lost 4 bases to trimming and J lost 5 bases; unmatched junction nucleotides: 7. This CDR3 is CASSSPTGGWTEAFF. The CDR3 bases are TGTGCCAGCAGCTCCCCGACAGGGGGCTGGACTGAAGCTTTCTTT.

CDR3 amino acids: CASSYSAGGNTDTQYF. The CDR3 DNA reads as TGTGCCAGCAGTTACTCTGCGGGGGGGAACACAGATACGCAGTATTTT. V and J are TRBV6-6 and TRBJ2-3, with TRBD2 matching over 9 bases. The CDR3 runs to 16 residues. CDR1 is MNHNY and CDR2 is SVGAGI in the germline V gene (reference sequence). V gave up 0 bases and J gave up 2 bases; unmatched junction bases: 3.

This clonotype has ten or more counts. The chain couples TRBV7-8 to TRBJ2-7, with 9 bases aligning to TRBD2. V trimming: 1 base; J trimming: 1 base; junction bases outside the gene matches: 5. Germline V gene sequence: CDR1 SGHVS, CDR2 FQNEAQ. The CDR3 contains 16 residues. CDR3 protein: CASSLVASGISYEQYF. The CDR3 DNA reads TGTGCCAGCAGCTTAGTCGCTAGCGGGATTTCCTACGAGCAGTACTTC.

The V and J genes are TRBV29-1 and TRBJ1-2; D is undetermined. V was pared by 4 bases and J by 0 bases, with 9 bases between. CDR1 is SQVTM, CDR2 ANQGSEA, per germline. This CDR3 has 13 amino acids. The CDR3 sequence is CSVVDRPNYGYTF. The CDR3 DNA reads TGCAGCGTTGTCGATCGCCCTAACTATGGCTACACCTTC.

This clonotype was found many times. This chain uses TRBV19 with TRBJ2-1; 8 bases line up with TRBD2. The CDR3 is made up of 15 amino acids. Germline trimming cut 6 bases from V and 3 bases from J; bases unmatched to any gene: 7. Germline V gene lookup returns CDR1 LNHDA and CDR2 SQIVND (reference sequence). The CDR3 is CASSVGLGLYNEQFF. The DNA of the CDR3 is TGTGCCAGTAGCGTGGGACTAGGACTCTACAATGAGCAGTTCTTC.

This clonotype was recorded at least ten times. The chain recombines TRBV7-6 with TRBJ2-6; D is possibly TRBD2 (7 bases). Germline V gives CDR1 SGHVS, CDR2 FNYEAQ. CDR3 length equals 17 residues. V was trimmed by 5 bases and J by 0 bases, leaving 14 bases between them. In DNA form, the CDR3 reads TGTGCCAGCAGCCCGACGGGGGGCGGCTCTGGGGCCAACGTCCTGACTTTC. It is translated as CASSPTGGGSGANVLTF.

The V call is TRBV6-1, the J call TRBJ1-2, with D perhaps TRBD1 (6 bases). Germline V lookup: CDR1 MNHNS, CDR2 SASEGT. Trimming stripped 0 bases from V and 2 bases from J, with 7 bases between. This CDR3 is built from 14 residues. The CDR3 DNA sequence: TGTGCCAGCAGTGAAGCCGGGACAAACTATGGCTACACCTTC. Encoded protein: CASSEAGTNYGYTF.

This clonotype came up a few times. This chain's CDR3 is CASSYGRDRGNHQPQHF. The DNA for the CDR3 is TGTGCCAGCAGTTACGGAAGGGACAGGGGAAACCATCAGCCCCAGCATTTT. The chain links TRBV6-2 or TRBV6-3 to TRBJ1-5; 10 bases line up with TRBD1. The germline CDR1 and CDR2 sequences are MNHEY and SVGEGT. The trim removed 2 bases at V and 5 bases at J, leaving 9 bases unmatched. This CDR3 comprises 17 residues.

This clonotype was counted a few times. CDR3 in amino acids: CASSHLTWANNSPLHF. The CDR3, as DNA: TGTGCCAGCAGCCATTTGACCTGGGCGAATAATTCACCCCTCCACTTT. The chain recombines TRBV6-2 or TRBV6-3 with TRBJ1-6; D ambiguous. Germline lookup yields CDR1 MNHEY and CDR2 SVGEGT. V was clipped by 6 bases and J by 5 bases, with 17 bases between them. The CDR3 contains 16 residues.

This clonotype was counted many times. The V and J genes are TRBV12-3 or TRBV12-4 and TRBJ1-5; the match to TRBD1 covers 7 bases. This CDR3 region has 18 residues. V lost 1 base, J lost 0 bases, and 9 bases stayed unmatched. The CDR3 DNA sequence: TGTGCCAGCAGTTTAGGGACAGGTATCTTTTATAGCAATCAGCCCCAGCATTTT. The encoded protein is CASSLGTGIFYSNQPQHF.

This clonotype has at least ten counts. This chain joins TRBV7-2 and TRBJ2-3, with 9 bases identical to TRBD2. Germline V gene sequence: CDR1 SGHTA, CDR2 FQGNSA. The CDR3 runs to 14 residues. Losses at the gene ends were 4 bases for V and 9 bases for J; bases not matched to a gene: 8. CDR3 coding DNA: TGTGCCAGCAGCTGGAGGAGCGGGAGGTTAACGCAGTATTTT. It translates to CASSWRSGRLTQYF.

This clonotype occurred many times. CDR3 coding DNA: TGTGCCAGCAGAAACACTGAAGCTTTCTTT. Encoded protein: CASRNTEAFF. The chain has TRBV6-2 or TRBV6-3 and TRBJ1-1; no clear D gene. The CDR3 sequence is 10 residues long. The V gene lost 6 bases and the J gene lost 2 bases, with 1 base spanning the gap. Germline V gives CDR1 MNHEY, CDR2 SVGEGT.

This clonotype was recorded a few times. The rearrangement uses TRBV28 and TRBJ2-1, with 13 nucleotides matching TRBD2. This CDR3 spans 18 amino acids. The J segment lost 3 bases and the V segment lost 3 bases, leaving 8 bases of the junction unmatched. Germline V gene sequence: CDR1 MDHEN, CDR2 SYDVKM. The CDR3 bases are TGTGCCAGCAGTTTCTCCGGACTAGCGGGAGTTAGCTACAATGAGCAGTTCTTC. It codes for CASSFSGLAGVSYNEQFF.

In its sample, this clonotype was seen a few times. The junction departs from germline at one end; a sequencing error may be responsible. V and J are TRBV7-3 and TRBJ2-7; D unclear. Germline V lookup: CDR1 SGHTA, CDR2 FQGTGA. The CDR3 spans 12 residues. The CDR3 DNA is TGTGCCAGCAGCGTAACCCCTTACGAGCAGTACTTC. It codes for CASSVTPYEQYF.

This clonotype was seen more than once but under ten times. V and J are TRBV14 and TRBJ2-7; D not resolved. Germline V gene data show CDR1 as SGHDN and CDR2 as FVKESK. CDR3 length: 15 residues. V was clipped by 4 bases and J by 6 bases, with 19 bases between them. CDR3 bases: TGTGCCAGCAGCCCTTTAGCTAGAGAATCGTCCGAGCAGTACTTC. Translated, it gives CASSPLARESSEQYF.

This clonotype was seen a few times. The rearrangement links TRBV2 to TRBJ2-7; D may be TRBD1 (6 bases). CDR3 length: 14 residues. Between the trimmed V and J ends, which lost 6 bases and 3 bases, there was a span of 15 bases. Germline-derived CDR1 and CDR2 are SNHLY and FYNNEI. The DNA of the CDR3 is TGTGCCAGCAGGAACCGGGACACCGACTACGAGCAGTACTTC. Protein: CASRNRDTDYEQYF. The full variable domain, completed using reference TRBV2 and TRBJ2-7, is EPEVTQTPSHQVTQMGQEVILRCVPISNHLYFYWYRQILGQKVEFLVSFYNNEISEKSEIFDDQFSVERPDGSNFTLKIRSTKLEDSAMYFCASRNRDTDYEQYFGPGTRLTVT.

This clonotype occurred many times. The rearrangement uses TRBV6-6 and TRBJ2-3; D perhaps matches TRBD2 (6 bases). V lost 10 bases and J 4 bases, leaving 15 bases between the germline ends. The CDR3 loop spans 13 amino acids. CDR1 is MNHNY, CDR2 SVGAGI, per germline (reference sequence). CDR3 residues: CATGGAGADTQYF. CDR3 DNA sequence: TGTGCCACCGGGGGTGCCGGGGCAGATACGCAGTATTTT.

This clonotype was counted at least ten times. This chain connects TRBV5-1 to TRBJ1-4; TRBD1 aligns across 7 bases. The CDR3 length is 14 residues. The germline gives CDR1 SGHRS, CDR2 YFSETQ. The ends lost 4 bases at V and 2 bases at J; junction bases unmatched: 2. The CDR3 DNA is TGCGCCAGCAGCCGGGGACAGACTAATGAAAAACTGTTTTTT. It translates to CASSRGQTNEKLFF.

This clonotype was seen many times. In nucleotides, the CDR3 is TGTGCCAGCAGTGACCGGCTAGCGGGGGGGCTAGAGACCCAGTACTTC. The encoded protein is CASSDRLAGGLETQYF. The gene calls are TRBV2 and TRBJ2-5, with 12 bases fitting TRBD2. After removal of 3 bases from V and 4 bases from J, the junction contained 6 bases not matched to a gene. The germline V gene has CDR1 SNHLY and CDR2 FYNNEI. This CDR3 is built from 16 residues.

This clonotype was seen a handful of times. The J gene is TRBJ1-6, the V gene TRBV11-3, with no clear D. Germline V gives CDR1 SGHNT, CDR2 YENEEA. V lost 0 bases and J 7 bases, leaving 7 bases between the germline ends. This CDR3 is built from 14 residues. DNA of the CDR3: TGTGCCAGCAGCTTAGAACAGACCAATTCACCCCTCCACTTT. It is translated as CASSLEQTNSPLHF.

This clonotype came up a few times. This chain connects TRBV3-1 to TRBJ2-7; TRBD2 aligns across 12 bases. The CDR3 loop spans 13 amino acids. The germline V gene has CDR1 LGHDT and CDR2 YNNKEL (reference sequence). V was clipped by 3 bases and J by 6 bases; unmatched bases: 0. CDR3 nucleotides: TGTGCCAGCAGCCAGACTAGCGGGGGCGAGCAGTACTTC. Translation gives CASSQTSGGEQYF.

The table lists this clonotype with many counts. The V and J genes are TRBV12-3 or TRBV12-4 and TRBJ1-5, with 7 nucleotides matching TRBD1. V was clipped by 6 bases and J by 3 bases; unmatched bases: 11. The CDR3 covers 16 residues. CDR3 DNA sequence: TGTGCCAGCAGCCCCCAGAGGACAGGCTTCAATCAGCCCCAGCATTTT. This translates into CASSPQRTGFNQPQHF.

This clonotype was seen ten or more times. CDR3 sequence reads: CASKWGDNEQFF. The CDR3, as DNA: TGTGCCAGCAAATGGGGGGACAATGAGCAGTTCTTC. The V call is TRBV13, the J call TRBJ2-1, with D tentatively TRBD2 (6 bases). V was clipped by 7 bases and J by 5 bases, with 9 bases between them. The CDR3 covers 12 residues. Germline V CDR1 and CDR2: PRHDT, FYEKMQ (reference sequence).

Here the CDR3 DNA reads TGTGCCAGCAGCTGGACAGGGGACGAGAAACTGTTTTTT. It encodes CASSWTGDEKLFF. The chain couples TRBV7-9 to TRBJ1-4; 9 bases match TRBD1. Looked up from germline, CDR1 is SEHNR and CDR2 is FQNEAQ (reference sequence). The CDR3 length is 13 residues. Trimming removed 4 bases from V and 11 bases from J; junction bases left unmatched: 5.

This clonotype was found many times. The chain links TRBV29-1 to TRBJ1-1; no clear D gene. The CDR3 consists of 12 residues. Deletions cut 7 bases from V and 4 bases from J, with 13 bases between. From germline, CDR1 is SQVTM and CDR2 ANQGSEA. CDR3 loop: CSAGPEGTEAFF. The CDR3 nucleotides are TGCAGCGCCGGACCCGAGGGCACTGAAGCTTTCTTT.